The clone carrying this TCR beta chain has a count of ten or more. What it binds is unknown. The read is 3 residues too short to cover the CDR3 end, so that end is filled in from the germline J gene. This entry comes from a study of T cell clonality in common variable immunodeficiency. Study-wide results and caveats: In common variable immunodeficiency, TCR beta chains reportedly carried fewer deletions and N-nucleotide insertions. Compared with healthy controls, CVID subjects showed increased TCRbeta clonality, mostly in about a third.

Some clones are missing from TCRdb's copy, which holds only in-frame ones; the method was immunoSEQ multiplex PCR. Singletons are absent from the sample, which has fewer than 65,000 clones. CDR1 is SGHNT and CDR2 is YENEEA in the germline V gene. This CDR3 spans 15 amino acids. J was trimmed by 4 bases and V by 5 bases; bases with no gene match: 7. Caucasian heritage predominated among both patients and controls. This sequence joins TRBV11-3 and TRBJ2-1; 8 bases agree with TRBD1. Sequences were obtained from peripheral blood mononuclear cells. The source of this sequence is a person aged 18 to 75 in good health. The CDR3 reads CASSQGQVSYNEQFF. Partial CDR3 DNA: TGTGCCAGCAGCCAGGGACAGGTGTCTTACAATGAG.